The 26 T cell receptor beta chains presented below share a single source sample, sequenced in a study of T cell repertoires in cytomegalovirus infection. TCRdb passed the reads through MiXCR, listing each CDR3 protein once. In the table there are around 320,000 distinct CDR3 sequences, more than 8% of which are singletons. Material for sequencing was PBMCs. These TCRs come from a human donor in good health (CMV status not recorded). Some clones in this sample may be carry-over from other donors' samples.

This clonotype was counted only a few times. J is TRBJ1-1 and V is TRBV28; D possibly corresponds to TRBD1 (5 bases). CDR1 is MDHEN, CDR2 SYDVKM, per germline. This CDR3 contains 19 residues. Trimming left V 4 bases short and J 7 bases short, with 31 bases between. Here the CDR3 DNA reads TGTGCCAGCAGTTCAGCTTCAGGGTTATCCCGCGGAATACCCTATGAAGCTTTCTTT. Translating it yields CASSSASGLSRGIPYEAFF.

Only a few counts were recorded for this clonotype. The V call is TRBV20-1, the J call TRBJ1-4; perhaps TRBD1 as D (5 bases). Germline assignment: CDR1 DFQATT and CDR2 SNEGSKA (reference sequence). V lost 3 bases to trimming and J lost 7 bases, with 15 bases between them. The CDR3 has 14 amino acids. CDR3 residues: CSASSSGGGEKLFF. CDR3 sequence (DNA): TGCAGTGCTAGCTCATCGGGGGGAGGTGAAAAACTGTTTTTT.

This clonotype has a count of ten or more. This sequence joins TRBV28 and TRBJ2-7, with 8 bases aligning to TRBD1. The germline gives CDR1 MDHEN, CDR2 SYDVKM. The CDR3 sequence is 14 residues long. The V gene end was trimmed by 9 bases and the J gene end by 3 bases; junction bases not matched to a gene: 10. CDR3 in amino acids: CARIRQGLNYEQYF. CDR3 in DNA: TGTGCCAGGATTCGACAGGGGCTTAACTACGAGCAGTACTTC.

This chain links TRBV7-3 with TRBJ2-7; 7 bases map to TRBD2. The CDR3 runs 15 residues. V lost 5 bases to trimming and J lost 4 bases; unmatched junction nucleotides: 11. Germline values: CDR1 SGHTA, CDR2 FQGTGA. CDR3 nucleotide sequence: TGTGCCAGCAGCCGCGCGGGGGTCCTTTCGTACGAGCAGTACTTC. The encoded protein is CASSRAGVLSYEQYF.

This clonotype was picked up a small number of times. The gene calls are TRBV7-2 and TRBJ2-7; TRBD1 agrees at 8 bases. Germline V lookup: CDR1 SGHTA, CDR2 FQGNSA. V trimming: 1 base; J trimming: 5 bases; junction bases outside the gene matches: 4. The CDR3 is 14 amino acids. CDR3 amino acids: CASSLVDRDHEQYF. In DNA form, the CDR3 reads TGTGCCAGCAGCTTAGTGGACAGGGACCACGAGCAGTACTTC.

This sequence joins TRBV7-6 and TRBJ1-1, with 7 positions matching TRBD1. Germline values: CDR1 SGHVS, CDR2 FNYEAQ. V shed 5 bases and J 3 bases; nucleotides not matched to a gene: 9. The CDR3 sequence is 15 residues long. CDR3 sequence: CASSLYQGGYTEAFF. CDR3 coding DNA: TGTGCCAGCAGCCTATACCAGGGGGGTTACACTGAAGCTTTCTTT.

The sample holds a few counts of this clonotype. This chain uses TRBV7-3 with TRBJ2-1; TRBD2 is a possible D gene (7 bases). The germline V and J ends were trimmed by 1 base and 0 bases, with 16 bases remaining between them. The germline CDR1 and CDR2 sequences are SGHTA and FQGTGA. This CDR3 region has 18 residues. The CDR3 coding sequence is TGTGCCAGCAGCTTAAAGGGGGGGGTAGCGGACTCCTACAATGAGCAGTTCTTC. Translation: CASSLKGGVADSYNEQFF.

This clonotype was detected many times. CDR3 sequence (DNA): TGTGCCAGCAGCTTAGAGGGCCAATCCTACGAGCAGTACTTC. Its translation: CASSLEGQSYEQYF. The chain links TRBV7-9 to TRBJ2-7; D is unclear. The CDR3 extends over 14 amino acids. The V end was cut by 1 base, the J end by 1 base, with 8 bases between. CDR1 is SEHNR, CDR2 FQNEAQ, per germline (reference sequence).

This clonotype was found a few times. The V and J genes are TRBV4-3 and TRBJ1-1; TRBD1 matches at 8 bases. The CDR3 runs 18 residues. Germline V lookup: CDR1 LGHNA, CDR2 YSLEER. V lost 0 bases and J lost 5; bases outside the gene matches: 14. CDR3 coding DNA: TGCGCCAGCAGCCAAGATCTCAGGGGGCCCGGGGGTACGACTGAAGCTTTCTTT. Protein sequence: CASSQDLRGPGGTTEAFF.

This clonotype turned up a few times. V is TRBV15 and J is TRBJ1-5; unclear D gene. Trimming stripped 0 bases from V and 3 bases from J, with 6 bases between. CDR1 is LNHNV, CDR2 YYDKDF, per germline (reference sequence). The CDR3 totals 14 residues. CDR3 coding DNA: TGTGCCACCAGCAGAGATCGGAACAATCAGCCCCAGCATTTT. It translates to CATSRDRNNQPQHF.

In this sample, this clonotype turned up a few times. J is TRBJ2-1 and V is TRBV27, with D possibly being TRBD1 or TRBD2 (5 bases each). Trimming shortened V by 5 bases and J by 7 bases, and 15 bases separated the two germline ends. Looked up from germline, CDR1 is MNHEY and CDR2 is SMNVEV (reference sequence). The CDR3 consists of 14 residues. The CDR3 DNA reads as TGTGCCAGCAGTACACCCCCGGGACGAAATGAGCAGTTCTTC. This gives the protein CASSTPPGRNEQFF.

At least ten counts were recorded for this clonotype. The chain couples TRBV20-1 to TRBJ2-1; the match to TRBD1 covers 9 bases. CDR1 is DFQATT, CDR2 SNEGSKA, per germline (reference sequence). V dropped 5 bases and J dropped 6; count of bases not matched to a gene: 8. This CDR3 has 14 residues. This chain's CDR3 is CSAYAGTGINEQFF. The DNA of the CDR3 is TGCAGTGCTTACGCCGGGACAGGGATCAATGAGCAGTTCTTC.

This clonotype was seen a few times. V and J are TRBV24-1 and TRBJ1-4; D unresolved. In germline, CDR1 is KGHDR, CDR2 SFDVKD. The germline V and J ends were trimmed by 4 bases and 9 bases, with 11 bases remaining between them. CDR3 length: 13 residues. The CDR3 DNA follows: TGTGCCACCAGTGACCCCGGACGGCAAAAACTGTTTTTT. Translating it yields CATSDPGRQKLFF.

There are a few counts of this clonotype. The J gene is TRBJ2-7, the V gene TRBV7-3; tentatively, D is TRBD1 (6 bases). This CDR3 is 13 amino acids long. Germline CDR1 SGHTA, CDR2 FQGTGA. The ends were cut back, 5 bases at V and 7 bases at J, with 15 bases in the middle. CDR3 in DNA: TGTGCCAGCAGCCAAGGACCAACAGGGGAGCAGTACTTC. This encodes CASSQGPTGEQYF.

The V call is TRBV6-2 or TRBV6-3, the J call TRBJ2-1; TRBD2 matches 11 bases. The CDR3 spans 14 residues. Germline V lookup: CDR1 MNHEY, CDR2 SVGEGT. The junction had 11 bases not matched to a gene; V was cut back by 10 bases and J by 9 bases. The CDR3 here is CATLLAGGGGEQFF. CDR3 DNA sequence: TGTGCCACCCTGCTAGCGGGGGGAGGGGGTGAGCAGTTCTTC.

This clonotype showed up many times. The chain combines TRBV7-2 with TRBJ2-5; TRBD2 is a possible D gene (5 bases). V was trimmed by 7 bases and J by 5 bases, leaving 14 bases between them. This CDR3 has 13 amino acids. CDR1 is SGHTA, CDR2 FQGNSA, per germline. The CDR3 bases are TGTGCCAGCACGCGAGGGTTGGGGGAGACCCAGTACTTC. As protein: CASTRGLGETQYF.

This clonotype was observed at least ten times. The genes are TRBV4-3 and TRBJ2-1; TRBD2 is a possible D gene (6 bases). This CDR3 is 17 amino acids long. V lost 4 bases and J lost 2, with 18 bases in between. Germline V gene lookup returns CDR1 LGHNA and CDR2 YSLEER. The CDR3 protein is CASSLTSPSEAYNEQFF. DNA of the CDR3: TGCGCCAGCAGCCTAACCTCCCCTAGCGAAGCCTACAATGAGCAGTTCTTC.

This clonotype showed up many times. The chain couples TRBV6-1 to TRBJ1-5, with D possibly being TRBD1 (5 bases). The CDR3 loop spans 15 amino acids. The germline V and J ends were trimmed by 7 bases and 2 bases, with 15 bases remaining between them. Germline values: CDR1 MNHNS, CDR2 SASEGT. The CDR3 sequence: CASNYRGGGNQPQHF. CDR3 DNA sequence: TGTGCCAGCAATTACCGGGGGGGGGGCAATCAGCCCCAGCATTTT.

The chain is built from TRBV7-8 and TRBJ1-6; D might be TRBD1 (6 bases). The CDR3 length is 17 residues. Germline values: CDR1 SGHVS, CDR2 FQNEAQ. V was clipped by 1 base and J by 10 bases, with 20 bases between them. The CDR3: CASSLVRLSDGGSPLHF. The CDR3 DNA reads TGTGCCAGCAGCTTAGTGCGGCTGAGCGACGGGGGCTCACCCCTCCACTTT.

This clonotype came up a few times. The rearrangement links TRBV12-3 or TRBV12-4 to TRBJ1-5; 9 bases align to TRBD1. The trim removed 3 bases at V and 6 bases at J, leaving 3 bases unmatched. The CDR3 sequence is 14 residues long. DNA for the CDR3: TGTGCCAGCAGTTTGCGACAGGGGGTTCAGCCCCAGCATTTT. Its translation is CASSLRQGVQPQHF.

The chain carries TRBV20-1 and TRBJ2-1, with TRBD2 matching 9 bases. The CDR3 is made up of 15 amino acids. The germline gives CDR1 DFQATT, CDR2 SNEGSKA (reference sequence). The trim removed 4 bases at V and 3 bases at J, leaving 7 bases unmatched. The CDR3 nucleotides are TGCAGTGCTAAGAGAACTAGCGGGCTCTACAATGAGCAGTTCTTC. This translates into CSAKRTSGLYNEQFF.

This chain connects TRBV9 to TRBJ2-2; 7 nucleotides align to TRBD1. Germline CDR1 reads SGDLS; CDR2 reads YYNGEE. CDR3 size: 13 residues. The ends lost 4 bases at V and 6 bases at J; junction bases unmatched: 3. CDR3 region: CASSFQGAGELFF. As DNA, the CDR3 is TGTGCCAGCAGCTTCCAGGGGGCCGGGGAGCTGTTTTTT.

The chain links TRBV28 to TRBJ2-7; 11 positions match TRBD2. The junction had 9 bases not matched to a gene; V was cut back by 5 bases and J by 6 bases. Germline V lookup: CDR1 MDHEN, CDR2 SYDVKM. CDR3 length: 15 residues. In DNA, the CDR3 is TGTGCCAGCAGTATTTCCGGGACTAGCGGACGCGAGCAGTACTTC. This translates into CASSISGTSGREQYF.

This clonotype has a count of ten or more. The chain joins TRBV28 to TRBJ2-7; the match to TRBD2 covers 7 bases. Germline CDR1 and CDR2: MDHEN and SYDVKM. V lost 3 bases, J lost 2 bases, and 4 bases stayed unmatched. The CDR3 spans 14 residues. CDR3 sequence: CASSFLREPYEQYF. The DNA for the CDR3 is TGTGCCAGCAGTTTTTTGCGGGAGCCCTACGAGCAGTACTTC.

There are a few counts of this clonotype. V usage is TRBV5-1 and J usage is TRBJ2-1, with 8 bases lining up with TRBD1. There are 12 residues in the CDR3. The trim removed 4 bases at V and 13 bases at J, leaving 7 bases unmatched. Per germline, CDR1 SGHRS and CDR2 YFSETQ. CDR3 residues: CASSAGQAHQFF. CDR3 bases: TGCGCCAGCAGCGCGGGACAGGCCCACCAGTTCTTC.

This clonotype was picked up a small number of times. This sequence joins TRBV7-9 and TRBJ2-1; D is perhaps TRBD2 (5 bases). The germline gives CDR1 SEHNR, CDR2 FQNEAQ (reference sequence). The V gene lost 1 base and the J gene lost 0 bases, with 16 bases spanning the gap. This CDR3 region has 18 residues. This CDR3 reads CASSLVAGGGTSYNEQFF. The CDR3 nucleotides are TGTGCCAGCAGCTTAGTCGCAGGAGGCGGAACCTCCTACAATGAGCAGTTCTTC.